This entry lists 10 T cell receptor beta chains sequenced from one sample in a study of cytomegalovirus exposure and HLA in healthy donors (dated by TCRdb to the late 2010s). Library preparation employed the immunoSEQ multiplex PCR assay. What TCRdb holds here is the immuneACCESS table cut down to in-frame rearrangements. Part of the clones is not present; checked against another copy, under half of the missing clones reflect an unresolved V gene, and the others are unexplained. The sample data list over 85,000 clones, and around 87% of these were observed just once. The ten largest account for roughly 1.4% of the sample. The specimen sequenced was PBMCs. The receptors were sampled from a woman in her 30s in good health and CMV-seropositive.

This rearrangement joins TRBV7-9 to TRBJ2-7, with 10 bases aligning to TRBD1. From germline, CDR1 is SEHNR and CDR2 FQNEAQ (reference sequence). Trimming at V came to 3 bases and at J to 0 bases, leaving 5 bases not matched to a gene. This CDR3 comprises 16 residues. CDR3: CASSLTGGVSSYEQYF. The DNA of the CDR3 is TGTGCCAGCAGCTTGACAGGGGGCGTGAGCTCCTACGAGCAGTACTTC. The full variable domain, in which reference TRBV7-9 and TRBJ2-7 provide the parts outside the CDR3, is DTGVSQNPRHKITKRGQNVTFRCDPISEHNRLYWYRQTLGQGPEFLTYFQNEAQLEKSRLLSDRFSAERPKGSFSTLEIQRTEQGDSAMYLCASSLTGGVSSYEQYFGPGTRLTVT.

The CDR3 here is CASKRESSYNSPLHF. The CDR3 DNA follows: TGTGCCAGCAAGAGAGAGAGCTCCTATAATTCACCCCTCCACTTT. V and J are TRBV11-2 and TRBJ1-6; D uncertain. Per germline, CDR1 SGHAT and CDR2 FQNNGV. The CDR3 covers 15 residues. Trimming cost V 7 bases and J 0 bases, with 10 bases left between them. Variable domain in full (rest from reference TRBV11-2 and TRBJ1-6): EAGVAQSPRYKIIEKRQSVAFWCNPISGHATLYWYQQILGQGPKLLIQFQNNGVVDDSQLPKDRFSAERLKGVDSTLKIQPAKLEDSAVYLCASKRESSYNSPLHFGNGTRLTVT.

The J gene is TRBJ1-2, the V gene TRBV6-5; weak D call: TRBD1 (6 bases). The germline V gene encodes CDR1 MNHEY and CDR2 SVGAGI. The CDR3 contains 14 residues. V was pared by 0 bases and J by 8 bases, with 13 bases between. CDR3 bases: TGTGCCAGCAGTTACTCGCAGGGGATGGGAGGCTACACCTTC. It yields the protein CASSYSQGMGGYTF.

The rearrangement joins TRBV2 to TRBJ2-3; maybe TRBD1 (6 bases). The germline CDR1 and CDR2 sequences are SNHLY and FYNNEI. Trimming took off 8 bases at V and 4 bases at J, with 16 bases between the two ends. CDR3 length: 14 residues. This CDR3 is CASAATGTADTQYF. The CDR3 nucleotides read TGTGCCAGCGCCGCAACAGGGACCGCAGATACGCAGTATTTT.

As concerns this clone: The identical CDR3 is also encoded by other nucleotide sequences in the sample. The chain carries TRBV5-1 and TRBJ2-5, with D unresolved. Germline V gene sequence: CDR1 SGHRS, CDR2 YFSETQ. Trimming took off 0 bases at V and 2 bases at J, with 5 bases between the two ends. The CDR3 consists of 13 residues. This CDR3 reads CASSLGQQETQYF. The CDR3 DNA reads TGCGCCAGCAGCTTGGGTCAGCAAGAGACCCAGTACTTC.

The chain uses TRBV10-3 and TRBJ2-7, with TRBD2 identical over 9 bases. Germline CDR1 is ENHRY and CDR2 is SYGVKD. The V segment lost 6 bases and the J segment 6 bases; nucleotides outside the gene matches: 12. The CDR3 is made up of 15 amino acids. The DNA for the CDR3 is TGTGCCATCAGGGACGGGGCGGGAGGGTCCCTCGAGCAGTACTTC. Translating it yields CAIRDGAGGSLEQYF.

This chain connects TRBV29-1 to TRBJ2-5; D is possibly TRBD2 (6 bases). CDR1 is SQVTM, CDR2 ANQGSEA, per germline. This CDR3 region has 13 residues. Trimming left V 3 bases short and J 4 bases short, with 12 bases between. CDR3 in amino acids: CSVEQSGGETQYF. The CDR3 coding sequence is TGCAGCGTTGAGCAGTCCGGGGGAGAGACCCAGTACTTC.

CDR3 nucleotide sequence: TGTGCCAGCTCCCCGTCCGGGAGGGAGCAGTACTTC. Translated, it gives CASSPSGREQYF. The chain uses TRBV18 and TRBJ2-7; 7 positions agree with TRBD2. CDR3 length equals 12 residues. V shed 6 bases and J 7 bases; nucleotides not matched to a gene: 6. Germline CDR1 KGHSH, CDR2 LQKENI.

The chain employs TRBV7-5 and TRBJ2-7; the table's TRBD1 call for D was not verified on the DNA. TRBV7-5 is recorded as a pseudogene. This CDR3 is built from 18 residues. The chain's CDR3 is CARSLACWSDRGRYEQYF. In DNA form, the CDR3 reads TGTGCCAGAAGCTTAGCGTGCTGGTCGGACAGGGGGAGGTACGAGCAGTACTTC.

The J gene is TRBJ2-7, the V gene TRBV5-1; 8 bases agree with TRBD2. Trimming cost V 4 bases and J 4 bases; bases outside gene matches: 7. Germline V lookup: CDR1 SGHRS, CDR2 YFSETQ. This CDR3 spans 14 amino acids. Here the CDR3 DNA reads TGCGCCAGCAGCCAGGAGCCGGGGGGGTACGAGCAGTACTTC. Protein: CASSQEPGGYEQYF.